Following are 16 T cell receptor beta chains from one sample sequenced in a study of technical replicates of blood from a few donors. Repertoires were generated with immunoSEQ multiplex PCR, while TCRdb's copy carries only in-frame clones and drops some. Here the sample spans under 90,000 clones, about 96% being singletons. The source material was T cells isolated from PBMCs. The receptors come from a human donor in good health.

The chain has TRBV6-5 and TRBJ2-7, with D possibly being TRBD1 (6 bases). The CDR3 has 14 amino acids. V was trimmed by 3 bases and J by 4 bases, leaving 13 bases between them. Germline CDR1 and CDR2: MNHEY and SVGAGI. This CDR3 is CASSYLDRAYEQYF. CDR3 nucleotide sequence: TGTGCCAGCAGTTATTTGGACAGAGCTTACGAGCAGTACTTC.

The chain combines TRBV27 with TRBJ2-3; 11 bases are a match to TRBD2. This CDR3 spans 16 amino acids. Germline V gene lookup returns CDR1 MNHEY and CDR2 SMNVEV (reference sequence). The trim removed 3 bases at V and 5 bases at J, leaving 7 bases unmatched. Here the CDR3 DNA reads TGTGCCAGCAGTTTCGGGCTAGCGGGGGGCATAGATACGCAGTATTTT. Amino acids: CASSFGLAGGIDTQYF.

The CDR3 loop reads CASSQEPGDSWGYTF. DNA for the CDR3: TGCGCCAGCAGCCAAGAACCCGGGGACTCTTGGGGCTACACCTTC. The V call is TRBV4-1, the J call TRBJ1-2, with D perhaps matching TRBD1 (5 bases). V lost 0 bases and J lost 8, with 16 bases in between. Germline V gene data show CDR1 as MGHRA and CDR2 as YSYEKL. CDR3 length: 15 amino acids.

The chain is built from TRBV19 and TRBJ1-5; TRBD1 is a possible D gene (5 bases). The V end was cut by 1 base, the J end by 0 bases, with 10 bases between. Germline CDR1 is LNHDA and CDR2 is SQIVND (reference sequence). The CDR3 has 16 amino acids. The CDR3 protein is CASSIGGGGSNQPQHF. CDR3 nucleotides: TGTGCCAGTAGTATAGGTGGGGGGGGTAGCAATCAGCCCCAGCATTTT.

The gene calls are TRBV30 and TRBJ2-7, with D maybe TRBD1 (5 bases). This CDR3 is 12 amino acids long. CDR1 GTSNPN and CDR2 SVGIG come from the germline V gene (reference sequence). Trimming took 3 bases from V and 3 from J, leaving 9 bases between them. The DNA for the CDR3 is TGTGCCTGGAGCAGGGTCAACTACGAGCAGTACTTC. This gives the protein CAWSRVNYEQYF.

The V gene is TRBV5-4, the J gene TRBJ1-3; the D is unclear. The CDR3 consists of 14 residues. The V gene's germline CDR1 is SGHNT and CDR2 YYREEE (reference sequence). The V gene lost 4 bases and the J gene lost 0 bases, with 8 bases spanning the gap. The CDR3 DNA is TGTGCCAGCAGCCCAGGATACTCTGGAAACACCATATATTTT. The encoded protein is CASSPGYSGNTIYF.

V is TRBV2 and J is TRBJ2-1; 10 bases agree with TRBD2. This CDR3 spans 15 amino acids. Germline V CDR1 and CDR2: SNHLY, FYNNEI. Trimming cost V 3 bases and J 9 bases; bases outside gene matches: 8. CDR3 loop: CASSDTSGRAGEQFF. The CDR3 DNA reads TGTGCCAGCAGTGACACCAGCGGGAGGGCCGGTGAGCAGTTCTTC.

This clone was seen a few times. CDR3 residues: CASSEFRERLNTEAFF. Here the CDR3 DNA reads TGTGCCAGCAGTGAATTTAGAGAGCGCCTGAACACTGAAGCTTTCTTT. The chain recombines TRBV6-1 with TRBJ1-1; D is ambiguous. CDR1 and CDR2 from the germline V gene are MNHNS and SASEGT. Trimming took 2 bases from V and 0 from J, leaving 13 bases between them. CDR3 size: 16 residues.

This rearrangement joins TRBV5-1 to TRBJ2-2; the match to TRBD2 covers 11 bases. The J segment lost 3 bases and the V segment lost 5 bases, leaving 9 bases of the junction unmatched. The germline gives CDR1 SGHRS, CDR2 YFSETQ. The CDR3 spans 17 residues. Here the CDR3 reads CASRPPTSGVYTGELFF. The CDR3, as DNA: TGCGCCAGCAGGCCCCCGACTAGCGGGGTTTACACCGGGGAGCTGTTTTTT.

This chain uses TRBV30 with TRBJ2-2; the match to TRBD1 covers 10 bases. Germline CDR1 and CDR2: GTSNPN and SVGIG (reference sequence). This CDR3 spans 14 amino acids. V shed 4 bases and J 6 bases; nucleotides not matched to a gene: 5. Written as DNA, the CDR3 is TGTGCCTGGAAAAGACAGGGGGCGTCCGGGGAGCTGTTTTTT. This codes for CAWKRQGASGELFF.

CDR3 amino acids: CASNLVGLSTDTQYF. CDR3 sequence (DNA): TGTGCCAGCAACCTAGTGGGACTTAGCACAGATACGCAGTATTTT. The chain joins TRBV7-9 to TRBJ2-3, with D perhaps TRBD2 (6 bases). The CDR3 runs to 15 residues. The ends were cut back, 7 bases at V and 0 bases at J, with 14 bases in the middle. The germline CDR1 and CDR2 sequences are SEHNR and FQNEAQ (reference sequence).

The chain links TRBV11-2 to TRBJ2-2; D ambiguous. Per the germline V gene, CDR1 is SGHAT and CDR2 is FQNNGV. The CDR3 runs to 16 residues. V was clipped by 1 base and J by 5 bases, with 14 bases between them. CDR3 DNA sequence: TGTGCCAGCAGCTTAGTGTGGGTCCGGAGAACCGGGGAGCTGTTTTTT. Its translation is CASSLVWVRRTGELFF.

The V call is TRBV2, the J call TRBJ2-3; TRBD2 matches 9 bases. Trimming took 8 bases from V and 4 from J; bases not matched to a gene: 10. The germline V gene encodes CDR1 SNHLY and CDR2 FYNNEI. The CDR3 length is 15 residues. In nucleotides, the CDR3 is TGTGCCAGCGGGGGACGGCGGGGGGGAGCAGATACGCAGTATTTT. Translation: CASGGRRGGADTQYF.

The chain employs TRBV4-1 and TRBJ1-2; D is unclear. Trimming removed 2 bases at V and 1 base at J, with 11 bases between. The CDR3 loop spans 15 amino acids. The germline CDR1 and CDR2 sequences are MGHRA and YSYEKL. In DNA, the CDR3 is TGCGCCAGCAGCCAACTCAGGTTGGTTAACTATGGCTACACCTTC. Translated, it gives CASSQLRLVNYGYTF.

The rearrangement uses TRBV19 and TRBJ2-1; 9 bases fit TRBD2. CDR1 and CDR2 (germline): LNHDA, SQIVND (reference sequence). The CDR3 contains 15 residues. The trim removed 2 bases at V and 7 bases at J, leaving 6 bases unmatched. This chain's CDR3 is CASSIRAGGLNEQFF. CDR3 sequence (DNA): TGTGCCAGTAGTATAAGGGCGGGAGGGCTTAATGAGCAGTTCTTC. Complete variable domain (other parts from reference TRBV19 and TRBJ2-1): DGGITQSPKYLFRKEGQNVTLSCEQNLNHDAMYWYRQDPGQGLRLIYYSQIVNDFQKGDIAEGYSVSREKKESFPLTVTSAQKNPTAFYLCASSIRAGGLNEQFFGPGTRLTVL.

The rearrangement joins TRBV6-1 to TRBJ2-2, with D possibly TRBD1 on 5 matching bases. Germline-derived CDR1 and CDR2 are MNHNS and SASEGT. V was pared by 10 bases and J by 3 bases, with 15 bases between. This CDR3 region has 14 residues. CDR3 sequence (DNA): TGTGCCACCCCCCCAGGGTTGGACACCGGGGAGCTGTTTTTT. Its protein product is CATPPGLDTGELFF.